This TCR beta chain was profiled in a study of shared clonotypes between healthy human individuals. Study details: Aged between 18 and 49, the donors were a couple of women and three men. CD8 memory received one plate per donor, CD8 naive two, CD4 memory three and CD4 naive three. Whole-study findings and limits: Non-shared clonotypes displayed generation probabilities falling below those of clonotypes present in all four donors. A handful of donors had 4% to 5% of their naive CD4 clonotypes in common.

A word on this clone: Its antigen remains unidentified.

Method: immunoSEQ multiplex PCR; TCRdb's copy keeps in-frame clones and lacks some. This table holds 2 million to 3 million clones, 93% found once. Input material: naive CD4+ T cells from PBMCs. The subset denotes: CD45RA+ positively selected. The clonotype comes from a man between 18 and 35 years old in good health. Some clones in this sample may be carry-over from other donors' samples.

CDR3 sequence reads: CASSRTGGELFF. For the CDR3, the DNA is TGTGCCAGCAGCCGGACTGGAGGGGAGCTGTTTTTT. V usage is TRBV6-5 and J usage is TRBJ2-2, with D possibly TRBD2 on 5 matching bases. The CDR3 contains 12 residues. V was trimmed by 6 bases and J by 8 bases, leaving 10 bases between them. Germline V gene sequence: CDR1 MNHEY, CDR2 SVGAGI.